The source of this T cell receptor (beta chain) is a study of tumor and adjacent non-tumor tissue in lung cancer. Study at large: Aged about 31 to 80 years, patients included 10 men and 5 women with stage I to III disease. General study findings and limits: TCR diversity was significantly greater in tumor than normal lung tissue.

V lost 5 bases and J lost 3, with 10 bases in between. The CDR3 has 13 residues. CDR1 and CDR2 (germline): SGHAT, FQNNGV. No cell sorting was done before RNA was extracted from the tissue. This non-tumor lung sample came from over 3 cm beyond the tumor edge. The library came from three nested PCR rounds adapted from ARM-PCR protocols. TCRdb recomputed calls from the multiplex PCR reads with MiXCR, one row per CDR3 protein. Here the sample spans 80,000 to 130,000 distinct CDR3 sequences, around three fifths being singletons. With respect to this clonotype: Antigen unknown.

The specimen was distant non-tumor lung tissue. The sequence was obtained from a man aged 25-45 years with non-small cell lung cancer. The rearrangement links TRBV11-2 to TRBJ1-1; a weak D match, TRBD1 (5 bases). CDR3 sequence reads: CASSQAGHTEAFF. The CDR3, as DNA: TGTGCCAGCAGCCAGGCAGGGCACACTGAAGCTTTCTTT.